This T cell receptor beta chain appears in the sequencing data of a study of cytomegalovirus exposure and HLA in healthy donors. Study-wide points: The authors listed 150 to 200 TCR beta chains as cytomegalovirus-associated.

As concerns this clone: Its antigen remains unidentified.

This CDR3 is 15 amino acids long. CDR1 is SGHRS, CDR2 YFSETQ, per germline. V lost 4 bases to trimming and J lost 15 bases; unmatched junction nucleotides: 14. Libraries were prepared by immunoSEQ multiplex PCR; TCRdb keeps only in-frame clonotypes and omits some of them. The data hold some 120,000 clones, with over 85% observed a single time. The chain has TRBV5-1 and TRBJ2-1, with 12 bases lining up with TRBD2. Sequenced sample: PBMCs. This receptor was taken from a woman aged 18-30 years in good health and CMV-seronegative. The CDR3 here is CASSPTEGASGRGFF. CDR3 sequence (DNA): TGCGCCAGCAGCCCTACCGAGGGGGCTAGCGGGAGGGGGTTCTTC.